Listed here are 9 T cell receptor beta chains from one sample, sequenced in a study of T cell repertoires in cytomegalovirus infection. TCRdb reprocessed the reads via MiXCR and lists one record per CDR3 protein. The data hold roughly 70,000 distinct CDR3 sequences, with approximately 22% observed a single time. Their recognized antigens are unknown. Sequences were derived from CD8+ T cells from cultured PBMCs, sampled from culture after CMV antigen stimulation. These receptors all come from a human donor in good health (CMV status not recorded). Some clones in this sample may be carry-over from other donors' samples.

This clonotype turned up a few times. The rearrangement links TRBV27 to TRBJ2-1; tentatively, D is TRBD1 or TRBD2 (5 bases each). The CDR3 runs 16 residues. Germline CDR1 reads MNHEY; CDR2 reads SMNVEV (reference sequence). Trimming left V 6 bases short and J 5 bases short, with 20 bases between. The CDR3 DNA reads TGTGCCAGCAGCCGTCTCCGGGACCACCATAACAATGAGCAGTTCTTC. This sequence encodes CASSRLRDHHNNEQFF.

V gene TRBV6-2 or TRBV6-3 combines with J gene TRBJ2-7, with a weak D call TRBD1 (5 bases). The CDR3 has 15 amino acids. The germline CDR1 and CDR2 sequences are MNHEY and SVGEGT. Trimming removed 2 bases at V and 3 bases at J, with 14 bases between. The CDR3 reads CASSYPETVIYEQYF. For the CDR3, the DNA is TGTGCCAGCAGTTACCCCGAGACAGTAATCTACGAGCAGTACTTC.

This clonotype occurred a few times. CDR3 sequence: CASRGGQSSYNSPLHF. DNA of the CDR3: TGCGCCAGCAGGGGCGGACAGAGCTCCTATAATTCACCCCTCCACTTT. The rearrangement joins TRBV5-1 to TRBJ1-6; possibly TRBD1 for D (6 bases). CDR3 size: 16 residues. V dropped 5 bases and J dropped 0 bases, with 12 bases sitting between them. Germline V CDR1 and CDR2: SGHRS, YFSETQ. Complete variable domain (other parts from reference TRBV5-1 and TRBJ1-6): KAGVTQTPRYLIKTRGQQVTLSCSPISGHRSVSWYQQTPGQGLQFLFEYFSETQRNKGNFPGRFSGRQFSNSRSEMNVSTLELGDSALYLCASRGGQSSYNSPLHFGNGTRLTVT.

This clonotype was seen more than once but under ten times. The CDR3 sequence: CSVEFEGEETQYF. CDR3 nucleotides: TGCAGCGTTGAGTTTGAGGGGGAGGAGACCCAGTACTTC. V usage is TRBV29-1 and J usage is TRBJ2-5; D possibly corresponds to TRBD1 (6 bases). Germline V gene data show CDR1 as SQVTM and CDR2 as ANQGSEA. The CDR3 totals 13 residues. Trimming removed 3 bases at V and 5 bases at J, with 13 bases between.

The sample holds a few counts of this clonotype. The chain couples TRBV15 to TRBJ2-1, with 14 nucleotides matching TRBD2. After removal of 5 bases from V and 8 bases from J, the junction contained 8 bases not matched to a gene. Per germline, CDR1 LNHNV and CDR2 YYDKDF (reference sequence). The CDR3 length is 16 residues. The CDR3 spells CATSFQPTSGGDEQFF. The CDR3 coding sequence is TGTGCCACCAGCTTCCAACCGACTAGCGGGGGGGATGAGCAGTTCTTC.

The chain links TRBV7-8 to TRBJ2-5, with 7 nucleotides matching TRBD1. CDR3 size: 19 residues. Trimming at V came to 1 base and at J to 7 bases, leaving 21 bases not matched to a gene. Germline loops: CDR1 SGHVS, CDR2 FQNEAQ. The CDR3 sequence: CASSLVSRDRSNPNGTQYF. The DNA of the CDR3 is TGTGCCAGCAGCTTAGTTTCAAGGGACAGAAGTAACCCCAATGGGACCCAGTACTTC.

This clonotype has just a few counts. This rearrangement joins TRBV6-5 to TRBJ2-1, with D possibly being TRBD1 (6 bases). CDR3 size: 13 residues. Germline V gene data show CDR1 as MNHEY and CDR2 as SVGAGI. V was trimmed by 3 bases and J by 12 bases, leaving 15 bases between them. The CDR3 DNA reads TGTGCCAGCAGTTATCAAGTTAGAGGGGGGCAGTTCTTC. Translated: CASSYQVRGGQFF.

The V gene is TRBV7-6, the J gene TRBJ1-1; D not resolved. The CDR3 loop spans 14 amino acids. V lost 5 bases and J 7 bases, leaving 17 bases between the germline ends. Germline V lookup: CDR1 SGHVS, CDR2 FNYEAQ. CDR3 in amino acids: CASSPQIPRDEAFF. The DNA of the CDR3 is TGTGCCAGCAGCCCCCAAATCCCACGGGATGAAGCTTTCTTT.

This clonotype was detected a few times. The rearrangement joins TRBV30 to TRBJ1-2; weak D call: TRBD1 (5 bases). The CDR3 is made up of 11 amino acids. Trimming left V 4 bases short and J 7 bases short, with 10 bases between. Germline values: CDR1 GTSNPN, CDR2 SVGIG (reference sequence). CDR3 amino acids: CAWNGGTGYTF. CDR3 sequence (DNA): TGTGCCTGGAATGGGGGGACTGGCTACACCTTC.